Listed here is a single T cell receptor (beta chain). Which antigen it targets is not known. No clone much larger than this one lies a single base away; base qualities are absent. The cohort consisted of 650 to 850 healthy bone marrow donors. At the time of sampling, every cohort member was nominally healthy, though immune exposures that went unrecorded were likely present. The donor was CMV seropositive and belonged to the group of about 290 seropositive cohort members. A peripheral blood sample was provided by each donor, and peripheral blood mononuclear cells were used for TCR beta sequencing. The Qiagen DNeasy Blood Extraction Kit was used to extract genomic DNA from the blood cell samples. The sample belongs to a study of cytomegalovirus exposure and HLA in healthy donors (TCRdb year 2017). A note on the overall study: According to an earlier analysis of a few hundred of the donors, 150 million to 200 million T cells yielded roughly 110 million unique TCR beta sequences and 276 Gb of sequence data. In a later genetic analysis, genome-wide SNP genotypes for about 65% of the roughly 670 donors were used, and that subset was treated as a discovery cohort. Among the roughly 400 genotyped donors, approximately 76% belonged to the genetic ancestry cluster associated with self-reported Caucasian donors. The study combined high-throughput TCR immunosequencing, statistical association of individual TCRs with disease status, and machine learning to predict cytomegalovirus infection status. The study used immunosequencing to profile the T cell repertoires of about 670 subjects and linked those repertoires to cytomegalovirus serostatus. To decide whether each TCR beta V gene segment behaved as functional or pseudogenic, an earlier analysis of approximately 590 of the donors relied on high-throughput TCR beta sequencing. To study patterns of TCR occurrence, a later analysis re-analyzed previously published TCR beta repertoires from 550 to 800 donors and added high-resolution HLA genotyping. Class I and class II HLA loci were covered by the typing at four-digit resolution. On average, roughly 250,000 unique TCR beta nucleotide sequences were sequenced per donor among a few hundred genotyped donors of the cohort, with 15% to 20% of those sequences being non-productive. In the later analysis, no new phenotypic data were used to find candidate immune exposures; instead, reliance was placed on TCR beta sequences and their occurrence across donors. About 310 gigabases of sequencing data and approximately 84 million unique TCR sequences were included in an early release covering about 600 HLA-typed donors. In addition to the first cohort of approximately 670 subjects, a separate validation cohort of 120 different subjects was used. Every discovery cohort repertoire had been produced on one sequencing platform. Typing coverage differed by locus: A, B, C, DRB1 and DQB1 were typed in about 629-640 donors, DQA1 in roughly 510, DPA1 in over 600, and DPB1 in 450 to 480. Donor age, sex, ethnicity and CMV serostatus were compiled alongside the repertoire data. The aim of the study was to test whether cataloging public T cell receptors could identify signatures of past pathogen exposure. Several DR-DQ haplotypes were handled as single units for association and clustering because linkage in the cohort was strong.

Beyond this particular receptor, the publication reports: A few of the identified cytomegalovirus-associated TCR beta chains were confirmed in vitro to be specific for cytomegalovirus antigens. Because HLA typing was unavailable for some donors at each locus, only the typed subset was used in association tests. A group of highly shared sequence variants was considered likely to be a technical artifact of the sequencing pipeline. A later analysis found that HLA-associated TCR beta chains were more clonally expanded and had lower generation probabilities than equally common non-associated chains. While some public TCRs were present in many individuals, most TCR sequences turned up only very rarely across donors. Roughly uniform sequencing depth across donors was assumed in presence/absence analyses, although this assumption may not hold. Strong co-occurrence of HLA alleles, especially DR and DQ, made assigning TCR associations to individual alleles difficult. According to a later analysis, TCR association rates differed among HLA loci, with DRB1 alleles showing the most associated TCRs and HLA-C alleles showing the fewest. The classifier was reported to diagnose cytomegalovirus status with high specificity and sensitivity in both the original and validation cohorts. This cohort had only TCR beta chains sequenced, and the lack of alpha or paired-chain data limited which features could be detected. Because counts were too low, roughly 16 rarely observed V segments, including chromosome 9 orphons, were excluded from the earlier analysis of some 590 of the donors. A further reported finding was that TCR beta sequences accurately predicted the HLA-A and HLA-B alleles for most subjects in the first cohort. A later genetic analysis associated a missense DCLRE1C variant with V-gene and J-gene trimming of TCR beta chains, and an independent cohort replicated the association. According to a later analysis, parvovirus B19, influenza, CMV and Epstein-Barr virus appeared linked to several top co-occurrence clusters. Linkage disequilibrium might explain the correlated functional status among segregating V segments, but an unknown experimental factor could not be ruled out. According to a later analysis, most CMV-associated TCR beta chains appeared to be HLA-restricted, and the HLA associations seemed to be driven largely by CMV exposure. In a later genetic analysis, fewer N-insertions in productive TCRs were reported among donors in an Asian-associated ancestry cluster than the roughly 640-donor mean. A total of 150 to 200 TCR beta chains were listed by the study as associated with cytomegalovirus. The only immune exposure information available for the cohort was CMV serostatus. Some IMGT-functional V segments, including TRBV6-2 and TRBV6-3, could not be told apart with the 87-base-pair reads, so those segments were excluded. The authors suggested that the approach could potentially be generalized to other disease states and immunological phenotypes. An earlier analysis of around 600 of the donors showed that most TCR beta V segments appeared in productive rearrangements either about 90% or about 30% of the time, which broadly matched IMGT annotations. A later analysis associated 16,951 TCR beta sequences with specific HLA alleles at a false discovery rate of 0.05.

Receptor libraries were prepared by the immunoSEQ multiplex PCR assay. The multiplex PCR relied on a mix of 60 forward primers for TCR Vbeta segments and 13 reverse primers for TCR Jbeta segments. Amplification of the CDR3 region of rearranged TCR beta genes was performed with a multiplex PCR assay on genomic DNA. On the Illumina HiSeq System, the amplified TCR beta libraries were sequenced as 87-base-pair reads. On the authors' methods: A later analysis tallied around 82 million unique TCR beta chains across the 550 to 850 repertoires, and approximately 12 million of those chains were shared by two or more donors. Raw reads were error-corrected and collapsed into unique sequences by a nearest-neighbor algorithm in which closely related sequences were merged to remove PCR and sequencing errors. CDR3 sequences were aligned to IMGT reference sequences to assign V, D and J gene segments. For a sequence to be retained, at least a six-nucleotide match to both a V gene segment and a J gene segment was required. Rearrangements were classified as productive when the CDR3 lacked stop codons and remained in frame with V and J, and all other rearrangements were classified as non-productive. CDR3 was defined by IMGT convention, running from the second conserved V-encoded cysteine to the conserved J-encoded phenylalanine. The earlier analysis of some 600 of the donors excluded sequences that lacked an unambiguous match to a single V gene segment. In an earlier analysis of approximately 560 of the donors, a V segment was called functional when productive rearrangements were above 56.7%, and segregating when the standard deviation between donors exceeded 5%. A statistical classification framework was developed to diagnose cytomegalovirus status using the catalog of TCR beta chain sequences. V and J gene assignment, in a later analysis, came from comparing TCR nucleotide sequences with IMGT/GENE-DB human TR gene sequences. In a later analysis, CDR3 sequences and most-parsimonious VDJ recombination scenarios were assigned using the TCRdist pipeline. In a later analysis, each TCR beta chain was defined by its CDR3 amino acid sequence together with its V-gene family, and reads without a unique V-gene family were excluded. As a way to deal with suspected cross-contamination and a sequencing artifact, a later analysis dropped nearly 600 nucleotide sequences that were highly shared and had low generation probability. For each public chain, a later analysis derived a clonal expansion index from normalized ranks of inferred template counts within each repertoire. In a later analysis, generation probabilities were computed with a VDJ recombination model fitted to out-of-frame rearrangements, and the resulting probabilities were checked against IGoR. In a later analysis, hypergeometric tests were used to score TCR-TCR, TCR-HLA and TCR-CMV co-occurrence, with a repertoire-size bias correction applied to TCR pairs. A later analysis estimated false discovery rates by permuting HLA or CMV assignments 20 times. In a later analysis, co-occurring TCRs were grouped using DBSCAN, and TCRdist sequence similarity was added for clustering within HLA-allele-positive subsets. Repertoires with fewer than 30,000 or more than 120,000 public chains, plus five repertoires with anomalous nucleotide sharing, were excluded from co-occurrence clustering. TCRdb re-hosts the immuneACCESS table, in-frame sequences only. Its copies lack some clones; in the studies checked, an unresolved V gene accounts for under half of them, and the cause for the rest is not known. The DNA gave D and trimming, while V, J and clone size come from that table. Across this sample there are roughly 120,000 clones, with over 60% seen only once. 9.5% to 15% of the sample belongs to the ten largest clones.

Trimming leaves V shorter by 4 bases and J shorter by 4 bases, with the junction holding 9 bases beyond the gene matches. CDR1 and CDR2 (SGHNT, YYREEE) derive from the germline V gene (reference sequence). The CDR3 holds 15 amino acids from the cysteine to the phenylalanine. CDR3 DNA only is kept here, 45 bases in frame from base 1. The sequence came from a woman aged 40 to 55 in good health and CMV-seropositive. Sequencing used PBMCs. The V gene is TRBV5-4 and the J gene is TRBJ2-3; 7 nucleotides in the junction match TRBD2. Here the CDR3 is given as CASSAAGVIADTQYF. In nucleotides, the sequence is TGTGCCAGCAGCGCCGCGGGAGTAATCGCAGATACGCAGTATTTT.